This TCR beta chain was identified in a study of blood T cell repertoires in COVID-19. Study-level information: Samples of COVID-19 (acute and convalescent) were obtained from the United States, Italy and Spain.

The CDR3 runs to 13 residues. Germline CDR1 and CDR2: SQVTM and ANQGSEA. V was cut by 5 bases and J by 2 bases, with 10 bases left in between. Original processing methods: Estimation of nucleated cell counts was performed using reference gene primer amplification. Sequencing was performed with immunoSEQ multiplex PCR; in TCRdb, only in-frame clones are kept and a portion is missing. The DNA was the basis for D and trimming; V, J and clone size are from that table. The sample consists of under 150,000 clones, 75% to 85% of them appearing once. The sequenced sample consisted of peripheral blood. The clonotype originates from a man older than 75 with acute or convalescent COVID-19. The chain has TRBV29-1 and TRBJ2-1; D ambiguous. CDR3 region: CSVLRNTYNEQFF. Here the CDR3 DNA reads TGCAGCGTTCTTAGAAATACCTACAATGAGCAGTTCTTC.